This TCR beta chain was sequenced during a study of T cells expressing NK-cell markers. Generation of TCR beta cDNA was performed by 5'RACE template switching incorporating UMIs. TCRdb reprocessed the 5' RACE reads and stores each CDR3 protein as one record, lacking DNA. The sample totals roughly 110,000 distinct CDR3 sequences. The length of the CDR3 is 13 residues. Source material: blood T cells: a sorted CD56 or NKG2C T cell subset, CD4+ or CD8+ T cells, or bulk PBMC T cells (not recorded which). This chain links TRBV12-3 or TRBV12-4 with TRBJ1-2; the TCRdb call, TRBD1, lacks DNA for checking. The source is a woman aged 18 to 75 in good health. CDR3 protein: CASPGPGYYGYTF.